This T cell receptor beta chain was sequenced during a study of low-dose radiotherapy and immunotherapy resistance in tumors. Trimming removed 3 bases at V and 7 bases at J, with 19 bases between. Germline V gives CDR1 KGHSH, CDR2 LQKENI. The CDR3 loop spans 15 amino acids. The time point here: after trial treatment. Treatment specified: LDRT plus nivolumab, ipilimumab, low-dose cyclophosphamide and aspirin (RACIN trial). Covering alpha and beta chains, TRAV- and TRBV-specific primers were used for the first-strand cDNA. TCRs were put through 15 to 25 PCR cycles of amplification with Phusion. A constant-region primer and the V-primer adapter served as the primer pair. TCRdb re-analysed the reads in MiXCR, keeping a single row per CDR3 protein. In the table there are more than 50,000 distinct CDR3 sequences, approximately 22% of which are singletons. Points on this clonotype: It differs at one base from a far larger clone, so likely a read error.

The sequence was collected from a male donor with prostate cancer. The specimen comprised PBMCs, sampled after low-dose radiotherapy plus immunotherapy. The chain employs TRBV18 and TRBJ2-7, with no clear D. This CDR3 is CASSPLEESYNEQYF. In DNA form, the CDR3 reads TGTGCCAGCTCACCCCTAGAAGAAAGTTACAATGAGCAGTACTTC. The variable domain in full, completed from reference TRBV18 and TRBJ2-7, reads NAGVMQNPRHLVRRRGQEARLRCSPMKGHSHVYWYRQLPEEGLKFMVYLQKENIIDESGMPKERFSAEFPKEGPSILRIQQVVRGDSAAYFCASSPLEESYNEQYFGPGTRLTVT.